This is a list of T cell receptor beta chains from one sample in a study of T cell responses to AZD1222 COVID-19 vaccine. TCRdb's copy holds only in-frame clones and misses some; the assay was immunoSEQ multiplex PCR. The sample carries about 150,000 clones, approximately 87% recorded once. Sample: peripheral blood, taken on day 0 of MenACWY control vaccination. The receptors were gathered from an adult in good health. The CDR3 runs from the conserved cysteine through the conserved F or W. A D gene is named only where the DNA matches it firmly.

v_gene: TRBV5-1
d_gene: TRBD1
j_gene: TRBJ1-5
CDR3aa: CASSLEGQGVQPQHF
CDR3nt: TGCGCCAGCAGCTTGGAGGGACAGGGAGTCCAGCCCCAGCATTTT

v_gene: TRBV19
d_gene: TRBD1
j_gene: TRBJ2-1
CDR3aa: CASSIGRAGTGGNEQFF
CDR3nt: TGTGCCAGTAGTATAGGCCGCGCCGGGACAGGGGGCAATGAGCAGTTCTTC

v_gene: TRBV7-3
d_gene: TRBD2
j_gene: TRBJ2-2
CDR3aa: CASSQAGGPSTGELFF
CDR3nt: TGTGCCAGCAGCCAAGCGGGAGGGCCGAGCACCGGGGAGCTGTTTTTT

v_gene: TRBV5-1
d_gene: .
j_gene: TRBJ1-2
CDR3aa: CASSLDVGSYGYTF
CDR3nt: TGCGCCAGCAGCTTGGATGTAGGCTCTTATGGCTACACCTTC

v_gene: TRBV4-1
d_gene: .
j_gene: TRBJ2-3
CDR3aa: CASSSRGSQGTDTQYF
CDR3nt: TGCGCCAGCAGCTCACGGGGGTCACAAGGCACAGATACGCAGTATTTT

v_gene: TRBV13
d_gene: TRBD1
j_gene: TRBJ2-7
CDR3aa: CASSWGTGAEQYF
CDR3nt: TGTGCCAGCAGCTGGGGGACAGGGGCCGAGCAGTACTTC

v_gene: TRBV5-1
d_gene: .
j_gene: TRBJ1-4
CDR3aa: CASSFPGREKLFF
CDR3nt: TGCGCCAGCAGCTTCCCGGGGCGAGAAAAACTGTTTTTT

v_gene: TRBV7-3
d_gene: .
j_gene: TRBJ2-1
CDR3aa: CASSFGTAVNYNEQFF
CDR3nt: TGTGCCAGCAGCTTCGGGACCGCCGTAAACTACAATGAGCAGTTCTTC

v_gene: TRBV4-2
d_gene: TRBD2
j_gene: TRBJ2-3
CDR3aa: CASSWGGGPASDTQYF
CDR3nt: TGTGCCAGCAGCTGGGGGGGAGGGCCCGCCTCAGATACGCAGTATTTT

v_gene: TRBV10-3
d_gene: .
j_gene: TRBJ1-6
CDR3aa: CAIRDSGQDNSPLHF
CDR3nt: TGTGCCATCAGGGACTCCGGGCAGGATAATTCACCCCTCCACTTT

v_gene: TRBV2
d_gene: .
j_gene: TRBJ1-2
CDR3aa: CASNGGIFYGYTF
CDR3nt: TGTGCCAGCAATGGGGGCATTTTCTATGGCTACACCTTC

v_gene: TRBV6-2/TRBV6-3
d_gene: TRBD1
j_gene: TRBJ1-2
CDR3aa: CASSYSGQGTF
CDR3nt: TGTGCCAGCAGTTACTCCGGACAGGGCACCTTC

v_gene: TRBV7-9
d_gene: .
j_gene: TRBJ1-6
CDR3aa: CASSSSSPLHF
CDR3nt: TGTGCCAGCAGCTCATCTTCACCCCTCCACTTT

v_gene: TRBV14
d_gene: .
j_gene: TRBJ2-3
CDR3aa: CASSLGRTTDTQYF
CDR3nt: TGTGCCAGCAGCCTCGGCCGAACCACAGATACGCAGTATTTT

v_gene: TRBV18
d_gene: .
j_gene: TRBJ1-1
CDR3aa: CASSPSSGWNTEAFF
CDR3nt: TGTGCCAGCTCCCCGAGTTCGGGCTGGAACACTGAAGCTTTCTTT

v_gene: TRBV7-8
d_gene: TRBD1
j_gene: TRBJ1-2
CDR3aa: CASMGTGGIGYTF
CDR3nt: TGTGCCAGCATGGGTACAGGGGGCATAGGCTACACCTTC

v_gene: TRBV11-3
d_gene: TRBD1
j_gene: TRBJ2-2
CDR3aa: CASSPPGQVNTGELFF
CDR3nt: TGTGCCAGCAGCCCACCGGGACAGGTTAACACCGGGGAGCTGTTTTTT

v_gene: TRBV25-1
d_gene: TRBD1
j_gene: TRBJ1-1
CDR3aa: CASSPGGVGNTEAFF
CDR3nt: TGTGCCAGCAGCCCAGGGGGCGTAGGGAACACTGAAGCTTTCTTT

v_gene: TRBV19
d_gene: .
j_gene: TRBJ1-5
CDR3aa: CASSGGEQPQHF
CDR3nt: TGTGCCAGTAGTGGCGGGGAACAGCCCCAGCATTTT

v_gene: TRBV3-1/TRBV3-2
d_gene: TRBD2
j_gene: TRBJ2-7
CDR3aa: CASSGGTSGFYEQYF
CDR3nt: TGTGCCAGCAGCGGGGGGACTAGCGGATTCTACGAGCAGTACTTC

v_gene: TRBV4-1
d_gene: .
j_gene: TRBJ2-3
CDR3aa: CASSQLALGGGGSDTQYF
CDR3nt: TGCGCCAGCAGCCAACTAGCTCTTGGGGGAGGGGGGTCAGATACGCAGTATTTT

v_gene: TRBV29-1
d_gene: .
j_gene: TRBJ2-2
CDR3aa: CSALTGNTGELFF
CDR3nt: TGCAGCGCCTTGACAGGCAACACCGGGGAGCTGTTTTTT

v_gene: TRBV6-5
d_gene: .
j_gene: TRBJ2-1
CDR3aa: CASSPTGESYNEQFF
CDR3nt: TGTGCCAGCAGTCCGACGGGGGAGTCCTACAATGAGCAGTTCTTC